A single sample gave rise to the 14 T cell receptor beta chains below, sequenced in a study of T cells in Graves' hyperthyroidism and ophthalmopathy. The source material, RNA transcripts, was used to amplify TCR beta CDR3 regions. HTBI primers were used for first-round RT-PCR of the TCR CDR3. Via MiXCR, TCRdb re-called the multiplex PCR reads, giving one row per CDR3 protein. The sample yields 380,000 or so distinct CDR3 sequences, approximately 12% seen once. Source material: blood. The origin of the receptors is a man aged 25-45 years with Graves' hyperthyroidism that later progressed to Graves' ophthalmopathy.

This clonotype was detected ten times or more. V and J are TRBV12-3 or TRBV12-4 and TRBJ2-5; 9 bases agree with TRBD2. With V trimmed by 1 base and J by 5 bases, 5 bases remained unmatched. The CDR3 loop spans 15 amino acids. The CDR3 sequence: CASSLGGGALETQYF. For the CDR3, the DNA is TGTGCCAGCAGTTTAGGCGGGGGGGCCTTGGAGACCCAGTACTTC.

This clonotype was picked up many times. The DNA for the CDR3 is TGTGCCAGCAGCCAAGGGGCGGGCGGCTACACCTTC. Translated, it gives CASSQGAGGYTF. V gene TRBV3-1 combines with J gene TRBJ1-2, with D hard to call. Trimming removed 1 base at V and 8 bases at J, with 8 bases between. CDR3 length: 12 amino acids. Germline CDR1 and CDR2: LGHDT and YNNKEL (reference sequence).

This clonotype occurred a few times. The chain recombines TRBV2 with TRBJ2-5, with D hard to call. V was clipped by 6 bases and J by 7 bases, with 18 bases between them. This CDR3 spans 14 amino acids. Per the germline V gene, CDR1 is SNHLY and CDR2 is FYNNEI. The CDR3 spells CASSESHQAWTQYF. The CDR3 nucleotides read TGTGCCAGCAGCGAAAGCCACCAGGCATGGACCCAGTACTTC.

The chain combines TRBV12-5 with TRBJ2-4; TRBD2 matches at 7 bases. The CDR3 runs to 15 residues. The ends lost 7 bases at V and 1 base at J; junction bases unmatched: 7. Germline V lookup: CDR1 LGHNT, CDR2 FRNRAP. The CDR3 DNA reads TGTGCTAGTGTCCCAAGGGAGGGGGCCAAAAACATTCAGTACTTC. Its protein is CASVPREGAKNIQYF.

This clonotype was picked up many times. This CDR3 reads CASSLVKGIMNTEAFF. CDR3 nucleotides: TGTGCCAGCAGCTTAGTTAAGGGCATAATGAACACTGAAGCTTTCTTT. The rearrangement joins TRBV7-8 to TRBJ1-1; D is ambiguous. CDR1 is SGHVS, CDR2 FQNEAQ, per germline. V was clipped by 1 base and J by 0 bases, with 12 bases between them. This CDR3 region has 16 residues.

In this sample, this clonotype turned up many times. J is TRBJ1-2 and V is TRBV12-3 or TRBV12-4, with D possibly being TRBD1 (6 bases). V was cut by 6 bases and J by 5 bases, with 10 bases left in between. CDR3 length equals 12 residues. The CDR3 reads CASSHGQYGYTF. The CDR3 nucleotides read TGTGCCAGCAGCCACGGACAGTATGGCTACACCTTC.

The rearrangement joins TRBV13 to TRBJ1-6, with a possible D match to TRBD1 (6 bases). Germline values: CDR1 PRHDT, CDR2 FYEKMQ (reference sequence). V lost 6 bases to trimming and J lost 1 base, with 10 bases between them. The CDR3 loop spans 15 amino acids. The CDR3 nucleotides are TGTGCCAGCAGGAACAGGGAGTCCTATAATTCACCCCTCCACTTT. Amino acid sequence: CASRNRESYNSPLHF.

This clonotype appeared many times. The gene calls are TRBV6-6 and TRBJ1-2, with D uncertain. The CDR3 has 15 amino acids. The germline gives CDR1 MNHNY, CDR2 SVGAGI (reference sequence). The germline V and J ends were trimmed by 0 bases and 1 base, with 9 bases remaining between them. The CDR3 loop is CASSYSRNFNYGYTF. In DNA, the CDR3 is TGTGCCAGCAGTTACTCGCGGAACTTTAACTATGGCTACACCTTC.

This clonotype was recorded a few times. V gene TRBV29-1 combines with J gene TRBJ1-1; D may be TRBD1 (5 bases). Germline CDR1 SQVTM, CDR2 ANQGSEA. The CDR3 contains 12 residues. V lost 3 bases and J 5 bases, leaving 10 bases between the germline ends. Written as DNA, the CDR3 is TGCAGCGTTGAGGGGCGGAGGACTGAAGCTTTCTTT. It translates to CSVEGRRTEAFF.

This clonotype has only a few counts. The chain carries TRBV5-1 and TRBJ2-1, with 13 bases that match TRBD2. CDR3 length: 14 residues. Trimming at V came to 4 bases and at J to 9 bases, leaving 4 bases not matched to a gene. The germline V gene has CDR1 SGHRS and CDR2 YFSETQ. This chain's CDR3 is CASSRLAGGTEQFF. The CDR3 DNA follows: TGCGCCAGCAGCCGACTAGCGGGGGGCACTGAGCAGTTCTTC. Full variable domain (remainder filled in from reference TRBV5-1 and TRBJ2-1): KAGVTQTPRYLIKTRGQQVTLSCSPISGHRSVSWYQQTPGQGLQFLFEYFSETQRNKGNFPGRFSGRQFSNSRSEMNVSTLELGDSALYLCASSRLAGGTEQFFGPGTRLTVL.

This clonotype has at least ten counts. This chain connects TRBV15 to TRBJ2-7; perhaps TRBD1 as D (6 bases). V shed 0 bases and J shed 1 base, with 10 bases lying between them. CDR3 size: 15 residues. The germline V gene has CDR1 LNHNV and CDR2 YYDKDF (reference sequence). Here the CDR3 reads CATSREQGPSYEQYF. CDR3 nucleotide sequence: TGTGCCACCAGCAGAGAACAGGGACCGTCCTACGAGCAGTACTTC.

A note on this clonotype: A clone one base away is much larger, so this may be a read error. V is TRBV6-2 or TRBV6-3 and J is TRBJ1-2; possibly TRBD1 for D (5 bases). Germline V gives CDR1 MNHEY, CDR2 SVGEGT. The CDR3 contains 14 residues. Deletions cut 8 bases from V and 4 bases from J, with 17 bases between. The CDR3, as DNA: TGTGCCAGCGCGGCGGGGCGGGGCTCCTATGGCTACACCTTC. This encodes CASAAGRGSYGYTF.

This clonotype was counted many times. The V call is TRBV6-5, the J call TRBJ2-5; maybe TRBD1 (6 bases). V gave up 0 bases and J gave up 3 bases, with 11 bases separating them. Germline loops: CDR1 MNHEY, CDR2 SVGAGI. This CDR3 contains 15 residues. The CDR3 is CASSYSTGSEETQYF. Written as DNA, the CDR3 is TGTGCCAGCAGTTACTCGACAGGTTCGGAAGAGACCCAGTACTTC.

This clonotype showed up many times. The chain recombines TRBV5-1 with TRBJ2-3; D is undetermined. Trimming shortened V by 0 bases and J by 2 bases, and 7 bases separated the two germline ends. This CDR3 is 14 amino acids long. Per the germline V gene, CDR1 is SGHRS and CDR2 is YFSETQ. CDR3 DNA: TGCGCCAGCAGCTTGGCACAAAACACAGATACGCAGTATTTT. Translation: CASSLAQNTDTQYF.